This T cell receptor beta chain was sequenced in a study of CD8 T cells in Susac syndrome. The authors sequenced TCR beta from blood CD8+ and CD4+ T cells. Negative isolation was used for CD8+ and CD4+ T cells and FACS enrichment for TEMRA cells. This CDR3 is 14 amino acids long. V lost 4 bases and J lost 5, with 14 bases in between. Germline lookup yields CDR1 SNHLY and CDR2 FYNNEI. Random hexamers served to reverse transcribe roughly 0.45 to 1 ug RNA. Amplification of TCR beta CDR3 across 54 Vbeta and 13 Jbeta was performed with immunoSEQ multiplex PCR. One entry per CDR3 protein, called by TCRdb with MiXCR from the immunoSEQ multiplex PCR reads. The table records about 440,000 distinct CDR3 sequences, more than 70% of them present only once.

This TCR came from a human donor with multiple sclerosis. This sequence joins TRBV2 and TRBJ2-5, with D perhaps matching TRBD2 (7 bases). The sequencing sample was made of CD8+ T cells from PBMCs. CDR3: CASSVEGGAETQYF. CDR3 DNA sequence: TGTGCCAGCAGTGTGGAGGGGGGGGCCGAGACCCAGTACTTC. The whole variable domain, remainder taken from reference TRBV2 and TRBJ2-5, is EPEVTQTPSHQVTQMGQEVILRCVPISNHLYFYWYRQILGQKVEFLVSFYNNEISEKSEIFDDQFSVERPDGSNFTLKIRSTKLEDSAMYFCASSVEGGAETQYFGPGTRLLVL.